What follows are 2 T cell receptor beta chains derived from one specimen sequenced in a study of primary melanoma T cells and metastatic recurrence. TCRdb's table, derived via immunoSEQ multiplex PCR, lists solely in-frame clones and lacks some. The table has about 1,400 clones, approximately 86% seen once; the top ten hold approximately 12%. Sequenced: melanoma tumor tissue. These receptors all come from a human donor with melanoma.

The chain joins TRBV5-1 to TRBJ2-7; tentative D call: TRBD1 (6 bases). The V and J ends lost 1 base and 1 base respectively, with 9 bases between them. This CDR3 comprises 14 residues. CDR1 is SGHRS, CDR2 YFSETQ, per germline. The CDR3 sequence: CASSLTGQSYEQYF. DNA for the CDR3: TGCGCCAGCAGCTTGACAGGGCAATCCTACGAGCAGTACTTC.

J is TRBJ2-1 and V is TRBV6-8; 11 bases map to TRBD2. Germline trimming cut 8 bases from V and 6 bases from J; bases unmatched to any gene: 9. Germline lookup yields CDR1 MNHGY and CDR2 SAAAGT. The CDR3 is 15 amino acids. In nucleotides, the CDR3 is TGTGCCAGCGGGCGGGGGACTAGCGGCACCAATGAGCAGTTCTTC. As protein: CASGRGTSGTNEQFF.